This T cell receptor beta chain was documented in a study of tumour-infiltrating T cells in Burkitt lymphoma (TCRdb year 2020). Study-level background: All epidemiological subtypes of Burkitt lymphoma were represented among the 80 or so patients who made up the cohort. When TCR repertoire data were correlated with clinical outcome, productive clonality turned out to predict both overall and progression-free survival, independent of established prognosticators, age at diagnosis among them. Findings and caveats that apply to the study as a whole: Several public clonotypes shared across numerous Burkitt lymphoma patients were found, suggesting shared tumour neoantigen selection absent from diffuse large B-cell lymphoma.

Comment on this clone: The antigen this receptor binds is unknown. One end of the junction fails to match germline, which may point to a read error.

Receptor amplification or capture employed the immunoSEQ multiplex PCR assay. The table was pulled from immuneACCESS by TCRdb, which kept in-frame rearrangements only. Such tables lose some clones; where checked, under half of the loss comes from unresolved V genes, and the rest has no known cause. This sample comprises around 45,000 clones, around 30% of them detected only once. Of the sample, around 2.9% falls within the top ten clones. According to the germline V gene, CDR1 reads SGHDN and CDR2 reads FVKESK. Inclusive of the bounding cysteine and phenylalanine, the CDR3 is 14 residues long. The entry retains the CDR3 DNA only, 42 bases that are in frame from base 1.

The chain couples TRBV14 to TRBJ1-1, with a tentative D gene TRBD1 over 5 matching bases. The TCR sequence derives from a human donor with Burkitt lymphoma. The sample comprised tumor tissue. The CDR3 region has the sequence CASSQVYEGTEAFF. The DNA sequence is given as TGTGCCAGCAGCCAAGTATACGAGGGGACTGAAGCTTTTTTT.